These 14 T cell receptor beta chains came from one sample sequenced in a study of post-analysis software for immune sequencing data (dated by TCRdb to between 2014 and 2017). Summary of the overall study and its limitations: Significantly higher frequencies in patients than in controls were found for roughly 5 TRBV segments, including TRBV5-6, TRBV5-1 and TRBV20-1.

These receptors' antigens are unknown. Receptor amplification or capture employed PCR. These reads were obtained on an Illumina HiSeq 2500. To reduce PCR and sequencing biases, unique molecular identifiers were built into the TCR beta cDNA libraries. TCRdb took the public reads, trimmed them with fastp at Q25, ran MiXCR for clone calling and kept in-frame beta chains. Every distinct CDR3 protein forms one entry, paired with its most common genes and DNA. The table for this sample lists 450,000 or so distinct CDR3 sequences; roughly 46% of them were counted only once. The ten largest account for roughly an eighth of the sample. Sequencing input: blood. Every receptor here comes from a girl under 18 with multiple sclerosis.

CDR3 amino acids: CASTPRREVGELFF. CDR3 DNA sequence: TGTGCCAGCACTCCTCGACGGGAGGTCGGGGAGCTGTTTTTT. The chain combines TRBV12-3 or TRBV12-4 with TRBJ2-2, with TRBD2 identical over 7 bases. This CDR3 is built from 14 residues. The V and J ends lost 7 bases and 7 bases, in that order; junction bases with no gene match: 9.

The chain couples TRBV3-1 to TRBJ2-4; no clear D gene. The CDR3 is 19 residues long. V was pared by 2 bases and J by 0 bases, with 20 bases between. Germline V gives CDR1 LGHDT, CDR2 YNNKEL (reference sequence). The CDR3 sequence: CASSQFTVADAIAKNIQYF. The CDR3 DNA sequence: TGTGCCAGCAGCCAATTTACGGTCGCTGACGCTATAGCCAAAAACATTCAGTACTTC. Variable domain in full (rest from reference TRBV3-1 and TRBJ2-4): DTAVSQTPKYLVTQMGNDKSIKCEQNLGHDTMYWYKQDSKKFLKIMFSYNNKELIINETVPNRFSPKSPDKAHLNLHINSLELGDSAVYFCASSQFTVADAIAKNIQYFGAGTRLSVL.

A note on this clonotype: One junction end disagrees with the germline gene, perhaps due to a read error. This sequence joins TRBV24-1 and TRBJ2-1, with D possibly TRBD2 on 6 matching bases. Germline V CDR1 and CDR2: KGHDR, SFDVKD. The CDR3 covers 11 residues. CDR3 coding DNA: TGTGCCACCAGGGATTCCGGGGGGCAGTTCTTC. This gives the protein CATRDSGGQFF.

In this sample, this clonotype turned up a few times. V usage is TRBV10-3 and J usage is TRBJ2-4; 12 bases are shared with TRBD2. The germline CDR1 and CDR2 sequences are ENHRY and SYGVKD. The CDR3 totals 15 residues. J gave up 6 bases and V 2 bases, and 2 bases lay outside the gene matches. Written as DNA, the CDR3 is TGTGCCATCAGTGAGGCTAGCGGGAGGGGAAACATTCAGTACTTC. This encodes CAISEASGRGNIQYF.

The chain has TRBV7-8 and TRBJ2-6; D gene unclear. Trimming cost V 1 base and J 1 base, with 5 bases left between them. Germline values: CDR1 SGHVS, CDR2 FQNEAQ. The CDR3 is 15 amino acids. Written as DNA, the CDR3 is TGTGCCAGCAGCTTAGATGGGTCTGGGGCCAACGTCCTGACTTTC. Protein sequence: CASSLDGSGANVLTF.

The chain recombines TRBV5-1 with TRBJ2-5, with D uncertain. V was pared by 3 bases and J by 5 bases, with 8 bases between. This CDR3 is 12 amino acids long. Germline CDR1 is SGHRS and CDR2 is YFSETQ. CDR3 bases: TGCGCCAGCAGCTCCTCTAAGGAGACCCAGTACTTC. Protein sequence: CASSSSKETQYF.

The J gene is TRBJ2-7, the V gene TRBV10-2, with 8 bases identical to TRBD2. There are 15 residues in the CDR3. V shed 6 bases and J 7 bases; nucleotides not matched to a gene: 14. Germline-derived CDR1 and CDR2 are WSHSY and SAAADI. CDR3 DNA: TGCGCCAGCAGCCTATCGGGACTAGTAGTCGATGAGCAGTACTTC. It codes for CASSLSGLVVDEQYF.

The chain couples TRBV28 to TRBJ1-5, with TRBD1 matching over 9 bases. Trimming cost V 4 bases and J 6 bases; bases outside gene matches: 7. Germline assignment: CDR1 MDHEN and CDR2 SYDVKM. There are 15 residues in the CDR3. The CDR3 protein is CASSSRDRVTQPQHF. The CDR3 nucleotides read TGTGCCAGCAGTTCCCGGGACAGGGTGACTCAGCCCCAGCATTTT.

The rearrangement links TRBV4-1 to TRBJ2-1; D possibly corresponds to TRBD2 (6 bases). Trimming left V 1 base short and J 4 bases short, with 14 bases between. CDR1 and CDR2 (germline): MGHRA, YSYEKL. The CDR3 extends over 16 amino acids. Here the CDR3 DNA reads TGCGCCAGCAGCCAAGGCCGACTAGGGGTTTACAATGAGCAGTTCTTC. Translated: CASSQGRLGVYNEQFF.

This clonotype occurred a few times. The gene calls are TRBV7-2 and TRBJ2-5, with a weak D call TRBD2 (6 bases). Per the germline V gene, CDR1 is SGHTA and CDR2 is FQGNSA. The CDR3 extends over 14 amino acids. Trimming removed 6 bases at V and 1 base at J, with 12 bases between. The CDR3 bases are TGTGCCAGCAGTCTCGGGACTTTCCAAGAGACCCAGTACTTC. Its translation: CASSLGTFQETQYF.

The chain employs TRBV18 and TRBJ2-7; no definite D call. This CDR3 region has 12 residues. V was clipped by 2 bases and J by 6 bases, with 8 bases between them. The germline CDR1 and CDR2 sequences are KGHSH and LQKENI. The CDR3 loop reads CASSPDRSEQYF. The CDR3 region has the DNA TGTGCCAGCTCACCAGATCGGTCCGAGCAGTACTTC.

This clonotype appeared a few times. V is TRBV27 and J is TRBJ2-5; either TRBD1 or TRBD2 may fit D (5 bases each). Looked up from germline, CDR1 is MNHEY and CDR2 is SMNVEV (reference sequence). V was cut by 3 bases and J by 3 bases, with 17 bases left in between. The CDR3 extends over 16 amino acids. The CDR3 bases are TGTGCCAGCAGTTTGGTACGGGGAAGGGGAAAAGAGACCCAGTACTTC. Translated, it gives CASSLVRGRGKETQYF.

V and J are TRBV5-6 and TRBJ2-7; no definite D call. CDR3 length equals 14 residues. Trimming removed 3 bases from V and 1 base from J, with 11 bases in between. Germline lookup yields CDR1 SGHDT and CDR2 YYEEEE. The CDR3 DNA sequence: TGTGCCAGCAGCTGGTATGGCGGTTCCTACGAGCAGTACTTC. Translating it yields CASSWYGGSYEQYF.

The rearrangement links TRBV12-3 or TRBV12-4 to TRBJ2-4; possibly TRBD1 for D (5 bases). The DNA end lines up better with TRBJ2-7; the J call may be wrong. The CDR3 consists of 14 residues. CDR3: CASSLGQLVHEQYF. The CDR3 bases are TGTGCCAGCAGTTTAGGACAGTTGGTCCACGAGCAGTACTTC.